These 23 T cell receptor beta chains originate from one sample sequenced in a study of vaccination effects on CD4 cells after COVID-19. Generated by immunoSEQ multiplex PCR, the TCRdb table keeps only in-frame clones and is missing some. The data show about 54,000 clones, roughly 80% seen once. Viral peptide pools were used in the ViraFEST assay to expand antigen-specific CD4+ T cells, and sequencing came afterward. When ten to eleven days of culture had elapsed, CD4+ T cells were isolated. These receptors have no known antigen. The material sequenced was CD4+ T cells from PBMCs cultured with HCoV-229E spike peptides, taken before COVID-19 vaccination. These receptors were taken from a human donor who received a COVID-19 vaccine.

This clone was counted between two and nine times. The chain's CDR3 is CASSAYLATDTQYF. CDR3 nucleotides: TGTGCCAGCAGCGCATATCTCGCGACAGATACGCAGTATTTT. The genes are TRBV7-2 and TRBJ2-3; D unclear. The CDR3 totals 14 residues. V lost 5 bases, J lost 3 bases, and 12 bases lay in between. Germline V CDR1 and CDR2: SGHTA, FQGNSA.

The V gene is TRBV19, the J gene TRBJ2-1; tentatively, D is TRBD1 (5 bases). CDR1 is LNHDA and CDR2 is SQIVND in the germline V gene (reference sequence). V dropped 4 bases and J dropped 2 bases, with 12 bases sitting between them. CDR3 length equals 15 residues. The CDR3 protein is CASSKGYGAYNEQFF. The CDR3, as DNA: TGTGCCAGTAGTAAGGGGTACGGAGCCTACAATGAGCAGTTCTTC.

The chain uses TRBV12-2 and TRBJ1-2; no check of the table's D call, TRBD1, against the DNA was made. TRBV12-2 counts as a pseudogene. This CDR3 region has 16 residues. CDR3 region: CASRTNDIDRGTGYTF. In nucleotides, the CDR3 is TGTGCAAGTCGCACCAACGATATTGACAGGGGAACTGGCTACACCTTC.

CDR3 bases: TGCGCCAGCAGCTTGGTAGACGCGTCCTACAATGAGCAGTTCTTC. This gives the protein CASSLVDASYNEQFF. The chain carries TRBV5-1 and TRBJ2-1; D remains unclear. The CDR3 length is 15 residues. Trimming removed 0 bases from V and 1 base from J, with 8 bases in between. Germline V gene lookup returns CDR1 SGHRS and CDR2 YFSETQ.

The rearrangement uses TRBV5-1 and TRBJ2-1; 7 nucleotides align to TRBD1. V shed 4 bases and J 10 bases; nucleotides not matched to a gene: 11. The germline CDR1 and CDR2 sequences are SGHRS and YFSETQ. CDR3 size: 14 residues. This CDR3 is CASSQGVTGGEQFF. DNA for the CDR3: TGCGCCAGCAGCCAGGGGGTTACAGGAGGCGAGCAGTTCTTC.

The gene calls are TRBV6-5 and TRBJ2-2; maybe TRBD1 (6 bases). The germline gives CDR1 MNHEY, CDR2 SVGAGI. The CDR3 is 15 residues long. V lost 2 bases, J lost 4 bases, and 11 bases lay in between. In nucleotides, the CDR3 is TGTGCCAGCAGTTACATTGCAGGGGTCACCGGGGAGCTGTTTTTT. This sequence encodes CASSYIAGVTGELFF.

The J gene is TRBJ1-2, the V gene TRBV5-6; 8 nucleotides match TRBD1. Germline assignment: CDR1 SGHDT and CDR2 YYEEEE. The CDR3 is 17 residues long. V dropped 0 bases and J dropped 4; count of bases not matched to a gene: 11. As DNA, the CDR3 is TGTGCCAGCAGCTTGGACAGGGGGTCGTACGCTGGCTATGGCTACACCTTC. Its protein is CASSLDRGSYAGYGYTF.

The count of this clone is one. The CDR3 loop is CASSHGRAYGYTF. The DNA of the CDR3 is TGTGCCAGCAGCCACGGACGGGCCTATGGCTACACCTTC. The chain has TRBV3-1 (or the pseudogene TRBV3-2) and TRBJ1-2, with no clear D. The V end lost 3 bases, the J end lost 4 bases, and 9 bases lay between the germline ends. Germline CDR1 and CDR2: LGHDT and YNNKEL (reference sequence). This CDR3 has 13 amino acids.

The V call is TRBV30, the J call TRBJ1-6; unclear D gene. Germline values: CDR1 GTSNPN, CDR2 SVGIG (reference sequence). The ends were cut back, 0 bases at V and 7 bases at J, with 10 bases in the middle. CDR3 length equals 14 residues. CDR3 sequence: CAWSVRGRNSPLHF. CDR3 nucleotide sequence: TGTGCCTGGAGTGTACGTGGACGGAATTCACCCCTCCACTTT.

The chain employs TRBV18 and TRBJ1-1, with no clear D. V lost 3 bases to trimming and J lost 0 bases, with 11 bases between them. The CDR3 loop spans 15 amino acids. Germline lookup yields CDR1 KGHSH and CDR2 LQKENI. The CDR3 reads CASSPSHIMNTEAFF. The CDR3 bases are TGTGCCAGCTCACCCTCACACATCATGAACACTGAAGCTTTCTTT. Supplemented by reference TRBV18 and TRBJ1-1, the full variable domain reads NAGVMQNPRHLVRRRGQEARLRCSPMKGHSHVYWYRQLPEEGLKFMVYLQKENIIDESGMPKERFSAEFPKEGPSILRIQQVVRGDSAAYFCASSPSHIMNTEAFFGQGTRLTVV.

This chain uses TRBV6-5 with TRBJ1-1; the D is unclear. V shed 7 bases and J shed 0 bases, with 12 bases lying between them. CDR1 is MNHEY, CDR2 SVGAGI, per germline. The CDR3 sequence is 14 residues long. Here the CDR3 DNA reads TGTGCCAGCAAGGTAGGGCTGGTGAACACTGAAGCTTTCTTT. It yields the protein CASKVGLVNTEAFF.

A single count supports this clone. Here the CDR3 reads CSAEEGDETQYF. The CDR3 DNA is TGCAGCGCCGAGGAGGGGGATGAGACCCAGTACTTC. V and J are TRBV29-1 and TRBJ2-5, with D possibly called TRBD1 or TRBD2 (6 bases each). The germline V gene has CDR1 SQVTM and CDR2 ANQGSEA. V gave up 7 bases and J gave up 5 bases, with 14 bases separating them. There are 12 residues in the CDR3.

CDR3 sequence: CSVPSAGPRGYTF. In DNA, the CDR3 is TGCAGCGTCCCTTCGGCAGGGCCGAGGGGCTACACCTTC. The chain recombines TRBV29-1 with TRBJ1-2; TRBD1 is a possible D gene (5 bases). V dropped 6 bases and J dropped 8 bases, with 19 bases sitting between them. The CDR3 contains 13 residues. Germline V gene sequence: CDR1 SQVTM, CDR2 ANQGSEA.

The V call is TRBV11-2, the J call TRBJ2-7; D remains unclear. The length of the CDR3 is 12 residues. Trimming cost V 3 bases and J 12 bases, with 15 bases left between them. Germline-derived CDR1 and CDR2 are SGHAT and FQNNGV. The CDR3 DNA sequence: TGTGCCAGCAGCTTTTCTGACCCAGACCTGTACGTC. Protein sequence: CASSFSDPDLYV.

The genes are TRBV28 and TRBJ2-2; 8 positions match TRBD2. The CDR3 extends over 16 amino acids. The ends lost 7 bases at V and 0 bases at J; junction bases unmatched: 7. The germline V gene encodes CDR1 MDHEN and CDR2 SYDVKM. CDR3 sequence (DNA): TGTGCCAGCACCACTAGCGGAAGTACGAACACCGGGGAGCTGTTTTTT. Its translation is CASTTSGSTNTGELFF.

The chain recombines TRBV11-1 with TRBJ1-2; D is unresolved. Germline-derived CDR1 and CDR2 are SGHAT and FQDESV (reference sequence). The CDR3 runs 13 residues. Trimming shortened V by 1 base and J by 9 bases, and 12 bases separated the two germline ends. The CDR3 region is CASSLGASPSYTF. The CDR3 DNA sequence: TGTGCCAGCAGCTTAGGGGCAAGTCCCAGCTACACCTTC.

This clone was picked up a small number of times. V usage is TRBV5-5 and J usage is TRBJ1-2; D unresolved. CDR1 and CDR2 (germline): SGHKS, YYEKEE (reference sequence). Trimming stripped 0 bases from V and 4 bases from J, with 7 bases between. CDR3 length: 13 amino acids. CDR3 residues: CASSLGPFYGYTF. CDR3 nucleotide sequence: TGTGCCAGCAGCTTGGGTCCTTTCTATGGCTACACCTTC.

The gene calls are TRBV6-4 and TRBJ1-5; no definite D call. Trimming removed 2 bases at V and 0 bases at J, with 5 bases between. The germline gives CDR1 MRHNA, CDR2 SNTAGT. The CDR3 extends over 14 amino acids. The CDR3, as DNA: TGTGCCAGCAGTGACGACTATAGCAATCAGCCCCAGCATTTT. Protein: CASSDDYSNQPQHF.

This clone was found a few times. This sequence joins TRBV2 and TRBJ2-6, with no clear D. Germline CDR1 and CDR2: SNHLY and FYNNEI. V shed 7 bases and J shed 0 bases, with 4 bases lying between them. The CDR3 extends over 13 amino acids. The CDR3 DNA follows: TGTGCCAGCACGAACTCTGGGGCCAACGTCCTGACTTTC. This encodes CASTNSGANVLTF. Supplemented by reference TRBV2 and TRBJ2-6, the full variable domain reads EPEVTQTPSHQVTQMGQEVILRCVPISNHLYFYWYRQILGQKVEFLVSFYNNEISEKSEIFDDQFSVERPDGSNFTLKIRSTKLEDSAMYFCASTNSGANVLTFGAGSRLTVL.

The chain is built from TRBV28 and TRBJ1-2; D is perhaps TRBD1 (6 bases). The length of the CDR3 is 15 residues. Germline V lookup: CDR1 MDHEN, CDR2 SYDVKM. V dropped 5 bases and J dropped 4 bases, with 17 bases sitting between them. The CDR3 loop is CASSPVRGGGYGYTF. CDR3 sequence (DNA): TGTGCCAGCAGTCCCGTCCGGGGAGGGGGCTATGGCTACACCTTC.

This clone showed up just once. The chain's CDR3 is CASSFLPGQGVGELFF. CDR3 DNA: TGTGCCAGCAGCTTCCTCCCGGGACAGGGGGTCGGGGAGCTGTTTTTT. This chain connects TRBV5-5 to TRBJ2-2; 11 bases are shared with TRBD1. The length of the CDR3 is 16 residues. Looked up from germline, CDR1 is SGHKS and CDR2 is YYEKEE (reference sequence). V was clipped by 2 bases and J by 7 bases; unmatched bases: 7. The entire variable domain, with the rest obtained from reference TRBV5-5 and TRBJ2-2, is as follows: DAGVTQSPTHLIKTRGQQVTLRCSPISGHKSVSWYQQVLGQGPQFIFQYYEKEERGRGNFPDRFSARQFPNYSSELNVNALLLGDSALYLCASSFLPGQGVGELFFGEGSRLTVL.

The DNA for the CDR3 is TGTGCCAGCAGGGCCACCTCCTATAATTCACCCCTCCACTTT. This encodes CASRATSYNSPLHF. The chain combines TRBV9 with TRBJ1-6; D not certain. The CDR3 is 14 residues long. Per germline, CDR1 SGDLS and CDR2 YYNGEE. Trimming stripped 5 bases from V and 0 bases from J, with 6 bases between.

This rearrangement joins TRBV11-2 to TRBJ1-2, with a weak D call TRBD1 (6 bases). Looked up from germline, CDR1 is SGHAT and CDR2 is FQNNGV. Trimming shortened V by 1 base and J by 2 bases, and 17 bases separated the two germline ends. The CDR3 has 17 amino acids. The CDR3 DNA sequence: TGTGCCAGCAGCTTAGTTTTTAGGGGGAAAACCAACTATGGCTACACCTTC. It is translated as CASSLVFRGKTNYGYTF. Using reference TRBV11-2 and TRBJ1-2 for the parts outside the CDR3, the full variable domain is EAGVAQSPRYKIIEKRQSVAFWCNPISGHATLYWYQQILGQGPKLLIQFQNNGVVDDSQLPKDRFSAERLKGVDSTLKIQPAKLEDSAVYLCASSLVFRGKTNYGYTFGSGTRLTVV.